This T cell receptor (beta chain) emerged from a study of T cells in Graves' hyperthyroidism and ophthalmopathy. Regions amplified from RNA transcripts were the TCR beta CDR3 regions. TCR CDR3 underwent first-round RT-PCR with the HTBI primer set. In TCRdb, the multiplex PCR reads were re-called with MiXCR into one record per CDR3 protein. The repertoire holds about 720,000 distinct CDR3 sequences, with around 20% as singletons. This CDR3 has 13 residues. CDR1 ENHRY and CDR2 SYGVKD come from the germline V gene. With 4 bases removed from V and 7 bases from J, the gap between germline ends came to 11 bases. This clonotype has ten or more counts.

Sequencing used blood. The chain has TRBV10-3 and TRBJ2-1; D possibly uses TRBD1 or TRBD2 (7 bases each). This TCR was recovered from a woman aged 45-60 years with Graves' hyperthyroidism that later progressed to Graves' ophthalmopathy. CDR3 residues: CAISGQGGNEQFF. The CDR3, as DNA: TGTGCCATCAGTGGACAGGGAGGGAATGAGCAGTTCTTC.